These T cell receptor beta chains were read from a single sample in a study of control samples from healthy donors and cancer patients. Some clones are missing from TCRdb's copy, which holds only in-frame ones; the method was immunoSEQ multiplex PCR. The data show around 190,000 clones, with around 89% seen just once and around 1.4% held by the top ten. Sequencing used blood. Receptors were obtained from a woman in her forties or fifties in good health. Both conserved end residues are part of each CDR3. A D gene is named only where the DNA matches it firmly. Clone size is not always given. Where it is, it says once, few, many or a class for expanded clones.

V,D,size,J,DNA,CDR3
TRBV7-8,-,-,TRBJ2-5,TGTGCCAGCAGCTTAGATCCCGACAGGCCCCAGTACTTC,CASSLDPDRPQYF
TRBV30,-,-,TRBJ1-1,TGTGCCTGGAGTGAAAGATACATGAACACTGAAGCTTTCTTT,CAWSERYMNTEAFF
TRBV12-3/TRBV12-4,-,-,TRBJ1-4,TGTGCCAGCAGTCAAAGTGAAAAACTGTTTTTT,CASSQSEKLFF
TRBV28,-,once,TRBJ1-4,TGTGCCAGCAGTTCCCCGCGGTCAACTAATGAAAAACTGTTTTTT,CASSSPRSTNEKLFF
TRBV7-9,-,-,TRBJ1-4,TGTGCCAGCAGCAGATCGACAGCAACTAATGAAAAACTGTTTTTT,CASSRSTATNEKLFF
TRBV28,TRBD1,-,TRBJ1-2,TGTGCCAGCACCTCGGGAGGGGGCCATGACTCCTACTATGGCTACACCTTC,CASTSGGGHDSYYGYTF
TRBV7-9,-,-,TRBJ2-3,TGTGCCAGCAGCTCGGGGCGGCTGCCCACAGATACGCAGTATTTT,CASSSGRLPTDTQYF
TRBV7-9,-,few,TRBJ2-3,TGTGCCAGCCACAAGGCGGGTCGTACAGATACGCAGTATTTT,CASHKAGRTDTQYF
TRBV9,TRBD1,-,TRBJ2-1,TGTGCCAGCAGCGTTCCGGGACAGGGGTCCCCGGGTGAGCAGTTCTTC,CASSVPGQGSPGEQFF
TRBV28,-,-,TRBJ1-5,TGTGCCAGCAGGAGCGCAGGGTTCGGCAATCAGCCCCAGCATTTT,CASRSAGFGNQPQHF
TRBV20-1,-,-,TRBJ2-7,TGCAGTGCTAGTGGTGTAGCCTACGAGCAGTACTTC,CSASGVAYEQYF
TRBV6-4,-,-,TRBJ2-3,TGTGCCAGCAGTGCGTCGGGAGACGCAGATACGCAGTATTTT,CASSASGDADTQYF
TRBV6-4,TRBD1,-,TRBJ2-1,TGTGCCAGCAGTGCCTTCTTCCGACAGGGGGTGGGCAATGAGCAGTTCTTC,CASSAFFRQGVGNEQFF
TRBV3-1/TRBV3-2,-,once,TRBJ1-5,TGTGCCAGCAGCCAGGGGGGGAATCAGCCCCAGCATTTT,CASSQGGNQPQHF
TRBV7-2,TRBD2,-,TRBJ2-1,TGTGCCAGCAGTCGGACTAGCGCAAACAATGAGCAGTTCTTC,CASSRTSANNEQFF
TRBV11-3,TRBD1,few,TRBJ2-3,TGTGCCAGCAGCCCGGGACAGGGACCAACAGATACGCAGTATTTT,CASSPGQGPTDTQYF
TRBV21-1,-,once,TRBJ1-6,TGTGCCAGCAGCAAAGCTGAATTACAGGGCCCCTATAATTCACCCCTCCACTTT,CASSKAELQGPYNSPLHF
TRBV7-9,TRBD1,-,TRBJ1-1,TGTGCCAGCAGACAGGGGGGGTTGCCAGCTTTCTTT,CASRQGGLPAFF
TRBV7-2,-,-,TRBJ2-1,TGTGCCAGCAGCGCACCCGGACTGCCCTACAATGAGCAGTTCTTC,CASSAPGLPYNEQFF
TRBV3-1/TRBV3-2,TRBD2,-,TRBJ2-7,TGTGCCAGCAGCCACGGGACTAGCGGTCACTACGAGCAGTACTTC,CASSHGTSGHYEQYF
TRBV15,-,few,TRBJ2-7,TGTGCCACCAGCCCCACAAGAGGGTTGATCTACGAGCAGTACTTC,CATSPTRGLIYEQYF
TRBV7-3,-,-,TRBJ1-2,TGTGCCAGCAGCACAAAGGGGGGTCGGGATGGCTACACCTTC,CASSTKGGRDGYTF
TRBV11-1,-,-,TRBJ2-7,TGTGCCAGCAGCTTAATGATCTTCTCCTACGAGCAGTACTTC,CASSLMIFSYEQYF
TRBV5-4,-,-,TRBJ2-4,TGTGCCAGCAGCTCCCTGGGGAACATTCAGTACTTC,CASSSLGNIQYF
TRBV5-6,-,-,TRBJ1-1,TGTGCCAGCACCCGAGGGGGGCTGAACACTGAAGCTTTCTTT,CASTRGGLNTEAFF
TRBV10-3,-,-,TRBJ1-1,TGTGCCATCAGTGAAGGAGGTCCTTTAGCTTACACTGAAGCTTTCTTT,CAISEGGPLAYTEAFF